This TCR beta chain comes out of a study of blood T cell repertoires in COVID-19 (dated by TCRdb to 2019 to 2021). Concerning the study at large: Samples from collaborators originated in the United States, Italy and Spain and spanned both the acute and convalescent phases of COVID-19. The prospective study material was composed of cDNA or gDNA derived from T cells, B-cell-depleted T cells, or PBMCs. The dataset comprised deeply sampled blood TCRbeta repertoires from subjects exposed to, actively infected with, or recovered from COVID-19. The repertoires were released in a freely available public database meant as a resource for research on the immune response to SARS-CoV-2. Samples came from the ongoing ImmuneRACE study (first 160 participants) plus 1,254 subjects from 6 global collaborators. Nearly every sample came with metadata listing a de-identified subject ID, COVID-19 status, age in years and sex. Where available, HLA class I and class II types were obtained from metadata supplied by the sample provider rather than from assay-based typing.

The immunoSEQ Assay, a bias-controlled multiplex PCR, was used to amplify TCRbeta CDR3 regions from genomic DNA. On the study's bioinformatics: The number of nucleated cells in each sample was estimated from the amplification of reference gene primers within the assay. Sequence reads were collapsed and filtered to measure the absolute abundance of every unique TCRbeta CDR3 rearrangement. For each sample, productive Simpson clonality was calculated as the square root of Simpson's diversity index across productive rearrangements. Imported from immuneACCESS, the table was reduced by TCRdb to in-frame sequences with V and J called. These copies leave out some clones; in studies compared against another copy, an unresolved V gene accounts for under half, and the cause of the remainder is not known. Clonal size and the V and J genes are those of that table, whereas D and trimming came from the DNA. Present in this sample are roughly 380,000 clones, about 90% of which were seen just once. In total, the top ten clones hold approximately 3.1% of the sample.

What the research found in general, with its limitations: The amount of clinical and demographic metadata varied by source and participant and was provided uncurated.

Enrolling through a virtual design, the prospective study's participants ranged in age from about 18 to 100 years and lived across more than 20 United States geographic areas. In the prospective study, participants were assigned to cohorts based on the clinical history participants reported in a screening survey and a study questionnaire. Recovered participants in ImmuneRACE Cohort 3 were defined by two consecutive negative NP/OP PCR tests, clearance by a healthcare professional, or resolution of symptoms. In the prospective study, mobile phlebotomists collected whole blood, serum and a nasopharyngeal or oropharyngeal swab from each participant. Prospective study participants could optionally give additional blood draws and questionnaires over an approximately two-month period. Prospective study blood samples were shipped either frozen or at room temperature before DNA extraction. Points on this clone: The antigen it recognizes is unknown. Within one base of it there is no much larger clone, and no base qualities were kept.

Counted from cysteine to phenylalanine, this CDR3 has 12 amino acids. The CDR3 DNA has 36 bases and is translated from base 1. In the germline V gene (reference sequence), CDR1 corresponds to SEHNR and CDR2 to FQNEAQ. Here V drops 6 bases and J drops 15 bases, and the junction holds 5 bases not matched to any gene. The chain links TRBV7-9 with TRBJ2-1, and 13 junctional nucleotides match TRBD2. The sample comprised PBMCs or T cells enriched from blood (not recorded which). This TCR came from a woman aged 25 to 39 who had recovered from COVID-19. The DNA is TGTGCCAGCAGTCGGACTAGCGGGAGAGGGTTCTTC. This yields the protein CASSRTSGRGFF.